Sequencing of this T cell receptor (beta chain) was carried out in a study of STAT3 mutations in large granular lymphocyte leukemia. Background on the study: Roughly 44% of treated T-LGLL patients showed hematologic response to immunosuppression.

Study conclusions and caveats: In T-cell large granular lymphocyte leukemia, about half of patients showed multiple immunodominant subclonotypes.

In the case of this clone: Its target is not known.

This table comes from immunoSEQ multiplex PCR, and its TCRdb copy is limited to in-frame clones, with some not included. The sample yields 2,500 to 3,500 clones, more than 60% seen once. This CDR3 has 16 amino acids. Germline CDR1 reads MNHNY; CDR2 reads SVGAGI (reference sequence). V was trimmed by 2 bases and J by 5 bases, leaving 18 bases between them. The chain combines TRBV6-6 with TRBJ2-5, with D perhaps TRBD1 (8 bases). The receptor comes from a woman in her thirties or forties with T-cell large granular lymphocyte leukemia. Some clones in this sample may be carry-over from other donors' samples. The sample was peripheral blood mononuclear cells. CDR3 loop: CASSYPGQGGGETQYF. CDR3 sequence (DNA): TGTGCCAGCAGTTACCCCGGACAGGGAGGGGGGGAGACCCAGTACTTC.